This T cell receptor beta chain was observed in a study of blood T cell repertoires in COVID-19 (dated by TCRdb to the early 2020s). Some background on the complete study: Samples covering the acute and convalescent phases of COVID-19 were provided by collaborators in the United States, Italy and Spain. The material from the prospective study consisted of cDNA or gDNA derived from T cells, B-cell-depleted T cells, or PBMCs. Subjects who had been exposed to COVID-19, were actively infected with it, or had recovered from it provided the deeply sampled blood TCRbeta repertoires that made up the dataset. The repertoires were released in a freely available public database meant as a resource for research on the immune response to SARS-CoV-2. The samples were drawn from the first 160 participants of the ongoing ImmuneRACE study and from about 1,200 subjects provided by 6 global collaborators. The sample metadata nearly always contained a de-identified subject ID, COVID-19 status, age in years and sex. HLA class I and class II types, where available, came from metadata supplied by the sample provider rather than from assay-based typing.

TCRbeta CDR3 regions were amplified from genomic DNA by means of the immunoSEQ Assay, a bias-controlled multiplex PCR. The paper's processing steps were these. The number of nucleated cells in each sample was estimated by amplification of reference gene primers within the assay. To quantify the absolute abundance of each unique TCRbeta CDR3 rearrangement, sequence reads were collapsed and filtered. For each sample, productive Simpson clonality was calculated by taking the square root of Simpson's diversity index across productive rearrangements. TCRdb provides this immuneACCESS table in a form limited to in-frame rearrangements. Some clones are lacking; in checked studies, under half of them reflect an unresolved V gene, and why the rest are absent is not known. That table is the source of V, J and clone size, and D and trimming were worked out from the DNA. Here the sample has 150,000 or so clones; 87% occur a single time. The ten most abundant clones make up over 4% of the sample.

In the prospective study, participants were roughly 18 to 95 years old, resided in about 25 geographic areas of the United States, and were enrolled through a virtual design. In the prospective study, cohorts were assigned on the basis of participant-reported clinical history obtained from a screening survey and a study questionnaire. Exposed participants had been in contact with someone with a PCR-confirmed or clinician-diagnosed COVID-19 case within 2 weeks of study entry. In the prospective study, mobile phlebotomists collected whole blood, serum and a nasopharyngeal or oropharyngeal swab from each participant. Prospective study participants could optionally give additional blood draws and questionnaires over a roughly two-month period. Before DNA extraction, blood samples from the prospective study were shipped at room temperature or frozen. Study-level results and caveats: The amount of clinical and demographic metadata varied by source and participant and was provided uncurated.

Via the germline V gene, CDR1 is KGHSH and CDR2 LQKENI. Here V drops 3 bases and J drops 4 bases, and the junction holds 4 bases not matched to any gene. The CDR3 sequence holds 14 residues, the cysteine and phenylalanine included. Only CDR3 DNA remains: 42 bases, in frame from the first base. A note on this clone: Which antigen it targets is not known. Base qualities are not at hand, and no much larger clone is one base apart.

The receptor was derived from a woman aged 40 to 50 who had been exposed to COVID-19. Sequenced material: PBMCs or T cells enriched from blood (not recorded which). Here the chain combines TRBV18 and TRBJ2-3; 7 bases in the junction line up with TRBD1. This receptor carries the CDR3 CASSPDRVSDTQYF. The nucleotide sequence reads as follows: TGTGCCAGCTCACCTGACAGGGTTTCAGATACGCAGTATTTT.